This TCR beta chain was sequenced for a study of blood T cell repertoires in COVID-19. CDR3 length: 13 residues. Germline CDR1 and CDR2: SGHRS and YFSETQ. The V and J ends lost 6 bases and 2 bases, in that order; junction bases with no gene match: 3. Only in-frame clones appear in the TCRdb table, and some are missing; sequencing was by immunoSEQ multiplex PCR. This table has about 90,000 clones, approximately 90% appearing once. Material for sequencing was peripheral blood. The receptor's source is a man aged 60-69 years with acute or convalescent COVID-19. This chain joins TRBV5-1 and TRBJ2-3, with TRBD2 identical over 7 bases. The CDR3 nucleotides are TGCGCCAGCAACCGGGACTACACAGATACGCAGTATTTT. Translation: CASNRDYTDTQYF.